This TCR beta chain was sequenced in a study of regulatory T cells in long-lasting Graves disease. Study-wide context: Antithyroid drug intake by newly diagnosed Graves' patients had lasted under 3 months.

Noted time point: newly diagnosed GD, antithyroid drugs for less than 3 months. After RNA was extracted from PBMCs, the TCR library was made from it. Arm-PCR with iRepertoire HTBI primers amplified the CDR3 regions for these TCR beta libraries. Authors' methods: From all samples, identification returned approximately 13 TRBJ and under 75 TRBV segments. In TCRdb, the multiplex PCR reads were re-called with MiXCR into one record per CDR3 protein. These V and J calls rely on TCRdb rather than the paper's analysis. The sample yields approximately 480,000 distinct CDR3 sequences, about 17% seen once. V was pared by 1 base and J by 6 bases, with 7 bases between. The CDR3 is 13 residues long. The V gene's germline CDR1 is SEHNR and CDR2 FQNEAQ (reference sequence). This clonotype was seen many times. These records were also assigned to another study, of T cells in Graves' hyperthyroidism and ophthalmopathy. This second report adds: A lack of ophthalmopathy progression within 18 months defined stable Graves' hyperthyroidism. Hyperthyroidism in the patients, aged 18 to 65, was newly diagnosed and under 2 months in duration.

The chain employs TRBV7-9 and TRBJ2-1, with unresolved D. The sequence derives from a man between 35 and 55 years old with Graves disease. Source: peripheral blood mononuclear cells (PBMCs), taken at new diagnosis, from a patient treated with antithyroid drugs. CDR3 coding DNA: TGTGCCAGCAGCTTAGTAGGAGTCAATGAGCAGTTCTTC. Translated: CASSLVGVNEQFF.